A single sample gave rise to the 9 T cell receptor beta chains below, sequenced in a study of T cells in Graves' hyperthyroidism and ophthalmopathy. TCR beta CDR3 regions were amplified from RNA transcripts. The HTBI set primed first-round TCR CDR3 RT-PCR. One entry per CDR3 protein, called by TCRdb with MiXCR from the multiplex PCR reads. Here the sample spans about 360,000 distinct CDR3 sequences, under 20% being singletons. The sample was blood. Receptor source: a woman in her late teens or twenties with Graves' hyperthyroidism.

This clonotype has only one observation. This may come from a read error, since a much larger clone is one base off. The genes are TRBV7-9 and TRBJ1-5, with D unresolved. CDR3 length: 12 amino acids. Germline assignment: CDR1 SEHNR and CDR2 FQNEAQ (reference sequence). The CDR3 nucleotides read TGTGCCAGCAGCCTCGGAAATCGGCCCCAGCATTTT. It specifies CASSLGNRPQHF.

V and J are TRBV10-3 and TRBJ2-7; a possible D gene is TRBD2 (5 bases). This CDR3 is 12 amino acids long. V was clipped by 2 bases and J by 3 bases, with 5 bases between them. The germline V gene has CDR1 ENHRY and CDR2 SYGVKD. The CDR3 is CAISETSYEQYF. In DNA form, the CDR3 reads TGTGCCATCAGTGAGACTAGCTACGAGCAGTACTTC.

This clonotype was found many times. The CDR3 spells CASSDGFRDDYGYTF. The CDR3 DNA sequence: TGTGCCAGCAGTGACGGTTTCAGGGATGACTATGGCTACACCTTC. The rearrangement links TRBV2 to TRBJ1-2, with D perhaps matching TRBD1 (5 bases). V was clipped by 3 bases and J by 3 bases, with 14 bases between them. CDR1 and CDR2 from the germline V gene are SNHLY and FYNNEI. CDR3 length: 15 amino acids.

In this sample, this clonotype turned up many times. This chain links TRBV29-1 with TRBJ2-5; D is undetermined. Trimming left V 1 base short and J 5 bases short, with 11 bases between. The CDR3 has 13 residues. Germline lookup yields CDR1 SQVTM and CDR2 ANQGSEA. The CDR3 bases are TGCAGCGTTGAAGCTGACACCGGGGAGACCCAGTACTTC. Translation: CSVEADTGETQYF.

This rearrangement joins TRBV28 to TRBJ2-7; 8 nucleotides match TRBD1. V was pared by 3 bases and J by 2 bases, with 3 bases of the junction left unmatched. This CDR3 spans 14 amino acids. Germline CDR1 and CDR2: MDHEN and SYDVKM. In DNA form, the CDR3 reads TGTGCCAGCAGTTTGACAGGGGTGACCTACGAGCAGTACTTC. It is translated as CASSLTGVTYEQYF. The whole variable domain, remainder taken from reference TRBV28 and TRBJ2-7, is DVKVTQSSRYLVKRTGEKVFLECVQDMDHENMFWYRQDPGLGLRLIYFSYDVKMKEKGDIPEGYSVSREKKERFSLILESASTNQTSMYLCASSLTGVTYEQYFGPGTRLTVT.

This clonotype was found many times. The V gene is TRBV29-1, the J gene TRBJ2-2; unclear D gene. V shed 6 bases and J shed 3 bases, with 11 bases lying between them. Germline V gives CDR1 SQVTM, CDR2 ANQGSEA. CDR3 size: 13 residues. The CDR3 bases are TGCAGCGTAGTTACAGCGTACACCGGGGAGCTGTTTTTT. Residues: CSVVTAYTGELFF.

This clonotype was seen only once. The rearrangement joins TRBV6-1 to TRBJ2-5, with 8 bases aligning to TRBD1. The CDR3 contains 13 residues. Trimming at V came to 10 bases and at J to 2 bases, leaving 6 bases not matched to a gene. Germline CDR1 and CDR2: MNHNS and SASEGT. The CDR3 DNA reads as TGTGCCACCACGGGACAGGCGCAAGAGACCCAGTACTTC. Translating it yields CATTGQAQETQYF.

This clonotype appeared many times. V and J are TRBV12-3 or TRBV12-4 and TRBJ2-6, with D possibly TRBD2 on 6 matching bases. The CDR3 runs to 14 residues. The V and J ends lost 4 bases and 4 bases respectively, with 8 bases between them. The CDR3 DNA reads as TGTGCCAGCAGTTGGAGGGTCGGGGCCAACGTCCTGACTTTC. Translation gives CASSWRVGANVLTF.

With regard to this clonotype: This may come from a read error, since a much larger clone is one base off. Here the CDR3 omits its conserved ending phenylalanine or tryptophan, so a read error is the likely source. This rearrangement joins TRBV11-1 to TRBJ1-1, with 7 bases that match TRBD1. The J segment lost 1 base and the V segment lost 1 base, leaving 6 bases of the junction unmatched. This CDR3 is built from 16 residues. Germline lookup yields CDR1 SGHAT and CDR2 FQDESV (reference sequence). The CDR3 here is CASSLDRGRWNTEAFV. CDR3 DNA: TGTGCCAGCAGCTTAGACAGGGGACGGTGGAACACTGAAGCTTTCGTT.